The 21 T cell receptor beta chains below all came from one sample that was sequenced in a study of cytomegalovirus exposure and HLA in healthy donors. Vbeta (60) and Jbeta (13) primers were used in the PCR. Sequencing was performed with immunoSEQ multiplex PCR; in TCRdb, only in-frame clones are kept and a portion is missing. The sample has tens of thousands of clones; more than 55% are singletons. Input material: PBMCs. Receptors were obtained from a boy younger than 18 in good health and CMV-seropositive.

DNA for the CDR3: TGTGCCAGCAGTGCACTCTCCGGGACAGGGGACAATGAGCAGTTCTTC. Protein: CASSALSGTGDNEQFF. The chain links TRBV27 to TRBJ2-1; 10 nucleotides align to TRBD1. J lost 5 bases, V lost 5 bases, and 9 bases had no gene match. Germline V gene sequence: CDR1 MNHEY, CDR2 SMNVEV (reference sequence). This CDR3 is built from 16 residues.

The rearrangement joins TRBV7-6 to TRBJ1-2, with D tentatively TRBD1 (5 bases). Germline V gives CDR1 SGHVS, CDR2 FNYEAQ. The CDR3 spans 14 residues. The V and J ends lost 7 bases and 3 bases respectively, with 15 bases between them. Here the CDR3 reads CASTPGQGHYGYTF. As DNA, the CDR3 is TGTGCCAGCACCCCTGGGCAGGGCCACTATGGCTACACCTTC.

The genes are TRBV6-5 and TRBJ1-6; 7 positions agree with TRBD1. The V gene's germline CDR1 is MNHEY and CDR2 SVGAGI. With 0 bases clipped from V and 9 bases from J, the junction kept 8 bases outside the gene matches. There are 16 residues in the CDR3. The CDR3 loop is CASSYSRDRRGSPLHF. CDR3 nucleotides: TGTGCCAGCAGTTACTCCCGGGACAGAAGGGGTTCACCCCTCCACTTT.

The rearrangement links TRBV5-6 to TRBJ2-3; 9 bases fit TRBD2. Germline CDR1 and CDR2: SGHDT and YYEEEE. The CDR3 is made up of 19 amino acids. The J segment lost 2 bases and the V segment lost 0 bases, leaving 13 bases of the junction unmatched. The CDR3 nucleotides read TGTGCCAGCAGCTTGGGGGCGGGGGGGTCGACCCACCTCACAGATACGCAGTATTTT. It encodes CASSLGAGGSTHLTDTQYF. Together with reference TRBV5-6 and TRBJ2-3, the CDR3 gives the full variable domain: DAGVTQSPTHLIKTRGQQVTLRCSPKSGHDTVSWYQQALGQGPQFIFQYYEEEERQRGNFPDRFSGHQFPNYSSELNVNALLLGDSALYLCASSLGAGGSTHLTDTQYFGPGTRLTVL.

The chain employs TRBV5-1 and TRBJ2-2; 7 positions agree with TRBD2. CDR3 length equals 15 residues. After removal of 4 bases from V and 6 bases from J, the junction contained 9 bases not matched to a gene. CDR1 and CDR2 from the germline V gene are SGHRS and YFSETQ. CDR3 loop: CASSMYQGGAGELFF. CDR3 in DNA: TGCGCCAGCAGCATGTACCAGGGAGGGGCCGGGGAGCTGTTTTTT.

This clone has only a few counts. V usage is TRBV6-1 and J usage is TRBJ2-1; D gene uncertain. The length of the CDR3 is 14 residues. Germline CDR1 is MNHNS and CDR2 is SASEGT. V lost 2 bases, J lost 0 bases, and 5 bases lay in between. CDR3 loop: CASSEFRSYNEQFF. CDR3 in DNA: TGTGCCAGCAGTGAATTTCGCTCCTACAATGAGCAGTTCTTC.

The rearrangement joins TRBV5-1 to TRBJ1-1; D ambiguous. CDR1 SGHRS and CDR2 YFSETQ come from the germline V gene. CDR3 length: 15 amino acids. V lost 3 bases to trimming and J lost 7 bases, with 19 bases between them. The CDR3 protein is CASSSRVKERGEAFF. CDR3 DNA sequence: TGCGCCAGCAGCTCCCGCGTGAAGGAAAGAGGTGAAGCTTTCTTT.

This clone was detected a few times. The V and J genes are TRBV5-6 and TRBJ2-3; TRBD1 is a possible D gene (6 bases). V dropped 0 bases and J dropped 1 base, with 12 bases sitting between them. The CDR3 has 16 amino acids. CDR1 and CDR2 (germline): SGHDT, YYEEEE. CDR3 loop: CASSLARGGGTDTQYF. The CDR3 bases are TGTGCCAGCAGCTTGGCGCGAGGGGGTGGCACAGATACGCAGTATTTT. Supplemented by reference TRBV5-6 and TRBJ2-3, the full variable domain reads DAGVTQSPTHLIKTRGQQVTLRCSPKSGHDTVSWYQQALGQGPQFIFQYYEEEERQRGNFPDRFSGHQFPNYSSELNVNALLLGDSALYLCASSLARGGGTDTQYFGPGTRLTVL.

This clone was counted between two and nine times. This chain connects TRBV21-1 to TRBJ1-5; whether TRBD1, the table's D call, matches the DNA was not checked. TRBV21-1 is a known pseudogene. This CDR3 has 19 amino acids. CDR3 bases: TGTGCCAGCAGCAAAGCTCCGGGACAGGGGGCAGTTAGCAATCAGCCCCAGCATTTT. Its protein is CASSKAPGQGAVSNQPQHF.

There are a few counts of this clone. The J gene is TRBJ1-2, the V gene TRBV7-2, with 10 nucleotides matching TRBD1. V lost 5 bases, J lost 8 bases, and 17 bases stayed unmatched. CDR3 length: 17 amino acids. The germline V gene has CDR1 SGHTA and CDR2 FQGNSA. This CDR3 is CASSVTQTGGAMWGYTF. CDR3 bases: TGTGCCAGCAGCGTTACACAGACAGGGGGCGCTATGTGGGGCTACACCTTC.

This clone was counted between two and nine times. The CDR3 DNA reads as TGCAGCGTTGATAGTCGATACACAGATACGCAGTATTTT. It encodes CSVDSRYTDTQYF. The rearrangement joins TRBV29-1 to TRBJ2-3; D unclear. The CDR3 extends over 13 amino acids. CDR1 and CDR2 (germline): SQVTM, ANQGSEA. V was cut by 3 bases and J by 2 bases, with 9 bases left in between.

The gene calls are TRBV6-5 and TRBJ1-5; 10 bases fit TRBD1. This CDR3 has 14 residues. Per the germline V gene, CDR1 is MNHEY and CDR2 is SVGAGI. Trimming at V came to 6 bases and at J to 6 bases, leaving 5 bases not matched to a gene. CDR3 nucleotides: TGTGCCAGCAGAGGGACAGGGGAACGTCAGCCCCAGCATTTT. Its protein is CASRGTGERQPQHF.

The rearrangement links TRBV9 to TRBJ2-5; D may be TRBD1 (7 bases). This CDR3 is 16 amino acids long. Deletions cut 4 bases from V and 5 bases from J, with 21 bases between. In germline, CDR1 is SGDLS, CDR2 YYNGEE. The CDR3, as DNA: TGTGCCAGCAGCCCCGGGGCTAGCGTCAGGGGGGAGACCCAGTACTTC. Translated: CASSPGASVRGETQYF.

V usage is TRBV5-4 and J usage is TRBJ2-7, with TRBD2 identical over 10 bases. Germline-derived CDR1 and CDR2 are SGHNT and YYREEE (reference sequence). J was trimmed by 5 bases and V by 0 bases; bases with no gene match: 11. The CDR3 sequence is 17 residues long. CDR3: CASSLAGLAGDSNEQYF. The CDR3 coding sequence is TGTGCCAGCAGCTTGGCGGGTCTAGCGGGAGATAGCAACGAGCAGTACTTC.

This chain links TRBV9 with TRBJ2-1; 13 nucleotides agree with TRBD2. CDR3 length: 16 amino acids. The V and J ends lost 2 bases and 4 bases, in that order; junction bases with no gene match: 3. The germline gives CDR1 SGDLS, CDR2 YYNGEE. As DNA, the CDR3 is TGTGCCAGCAGCGTGGGACTAGCGGGAATGTACAATGAGCAGTTCTTC. Its protein product is CASSVGLAGMYNEQFF.

As to this clone: The junction departs from the called germline gene at one end, perhaps through a read error. CDR3: CASKNLRGPAIF. CDR3 nucleotides: TGTGCCAGCAAAAACCTTCGAGGCCCCGCGATTTTT. V is TRBV6-5 and J is TRBJ1-4; D unresolved. CDR1 and CDR2 from the germline V gene are MNHEY and SVGAGI. The CDR3 is 12 residues long.

The chain carries TRBV19 and TRBJ2-7; 8 bases agree with TRBD1. This CDR3 spans 14 amino acids. The J segment lost 1 base and the V segment lost 4 bases, leaving 3 bases of the junction unmatched. Germline lookup yields CDR1 LNHDA and CDR2 SQIVND (reference sequence). The CDR3: CASSRTGSSYEQYF. CDR3 DNA sequence: TGTGCCAGTAGTAGGACAGGGTCTTCCTACGAGCAGTACTTC.

The rearrangement links TRBV5-1 to TRBJ2-2; 7 nucleotides agree with TRBD1. This CDR3 spans 15 amino acids. Per germline, CDR1 SGHRS and CDR2 YFSETQ. V lost 4 bases and J lost 5; bases outside the gene matches: 8. CDR3 amino acids: CASSKTGSGTGELFF. The CDR3 region has the DNA TGCGCCAGCAGCAAGACAGGGTCTGGAACCGGGGAGCTGTTTTTT.

The CDR3 nucleotides read TGTGCCAGCAGTCCGGGACTAGCAGGAGAGACCCAGTACTTC. Its translation is CASSPGLAGETQYF. This chain uses TRBV6-5 with TRBJ2-5, with 9 bases lining up with TRBD2. V shed 5 bases, J shed 4 bases, and the junction held 5 bases outside the gene matches. Germline V gene data show CDR1 as MNHEY and CDR2 as SVGAGI. The CDR3 runs to 14 residues.

The chain employs TRBV7-6 and TRBJ2-6, with 8 bases that match TRBD2. Looked up from germline, CDR1 is SGHVS and CDR2 is FNYEAQ. V shed 5 bases, J shed 0 bases, and the junction held 6 bases outside the gene matches. This CDR3 contains 17 residues. This chain's CDR3 is CASSLTSDYSGANVLTF. DNA for the CDR3: TGTGCCAGCAGCCTGACTAGCGATTACTCTGGGGCCAACGTCCTGACTTTC.

The gene calls are TRBV5-1 and TRBJ1-2; D might be TRBD1 (5 bases). Trimming pared 0 bases from V and 1 base from J, leaving 13 bases between. There are 16 residues in the CDR3. Germline lookup yields CDR1 SGHRS and CDR2 YFSETQ. CDR3: CASSLVLTAYNYGYTF. The CDR3 DNA is TGCGCCAGCAGCTTGGTTCTGACAGCGTATAACTATGGCTACACCTTC.